These 15 T cell receptor beta chains originate from one sample sequenced in a study of blood T cell repertoires in COVID-19. Method: immunoSEQ multiplex PCR; TCRdb's copy keeps in-frame clones and lacks some. The table has about 120,000 clones, 70% to 90% seen once. Sample: peripheral blood. Source of these receptors: a woman between 50 and 59 years old with acute or convalescent COVID-19.

The J gene is TRBJ2-3, the V gene TRBV2; D remains unclear. The CDR3 length is 13 residues. V lost 0 bases and J 5 bases, leaving 6 bases between the germline ends. CDR1 SNHLY and CDR2 FYNNEI come from the germline V gene. The CDR3 coding sequence is TGTGCCAGCAGTGAAGCATTCCGAGATACGCAGTATTTT. As protein: CASSEAFRDTQYF.

The gene calls are TRBV2 and TRBJ1-6; 7 bases fit TRBD1. J was trimmed by 10 bases and V by 6 bases; bases with no gene match: 9. The CDR3 is made up of 14 amino acids. CDR1 and CDR2 (germline): SNHLY, FYNNEI. The CDR3 is CASRTTGPVSPLHF. CDR3 DNA sequence: TGTGCCAGCAGGACGACAGGGCCCGTGTCACCCCTCCACTTT.

Remarks on this clone: Its ends do not fully match the called genes, so a read error is possible. This chain links TRBV2 with TRBJ2-2, with D possibly matching TRBD1 (5 bases). Germline V gene data show CDR1 as SNHLY and CDR2 as FYNNEI. CDR3 length: 15 amino acids. The CDR3 DNA reads TGTGCCAGCAGCGAAGGACACCTGAACACCGGGGAGCTGTTTTTT. Amino acid sequence: CASSEGHLNTGELFF.

The chain links TRBV3-1 (or the pseudogene TRBV3-2) to TRBJ1-1; D possibly corresponds to TRBD1 (5 bases). V gave up 1 base and J gave up 0 bases, with 12 bases separating them. The CDR3 length is 16 residues. Germline V gives CDR1 LGHDT, CDR2 YNNKEL (reference sequence). The CDR3 region is CASSQGGAQMNTEAFF. In DNA, the CDR3 is TGTGCCAGCAGCCAAGGCGGGGCCCAAATGAACACTGAAGCTTTCTTT.

This chain joins TRBV10-3 and TRBJ2-1; a possible D gene is TRBD1 (5 bases). Germline V CDR1 and CDR2: ENHRY, SYGVKD. CDR3 size: 13 residues. The V end was cut by 2 bases, the J end by 7 bases, with 9 bases between. The CDR3 loop reads CAISERGRNEQFF. In DNA, the CDR3 is TGTGCCATCAGTGAGAGGGGCCGAAATGAGCAGTTCTTC.

The chain couples TRBV7-9 to TRBJ2-7; 11 bases align to TRBD2. Germline lookup yields CDR1 SEHNR and CDR2 FQNEAQ (reference sequence). The V and J ends lost 5 bases and 4 bases, in that order; junction bases with no gene match: 7. There are 15 residues in the CDR3. CDR3 bases: TGTGCCAGCAGCCCCGGGACTAGCGGAGAGTACGAGCAGTACTTC. It codes for CASSPGTSGEYEQYF.

The chain employs TRBV2 and TRBJ2-2; 13 nucleotides align to TRBD2. This CDR3 is built from 15 residues. Per germline, CDR1 SNHLY and CDR2 FYNNEI. The trim removed 5 bases at V and 9 bases at J, leaving 6 bases unmatched. CDR3 region: CASSTSGGAGRELFF. In nucleotides, the CDR3 is TGTGCCAGCAGTACTAGCGGGGGGGCCGGGAGGGAGCTGTTTTTT.

The chain has TRBV6-2 or TRBV6-3 and TRBJ1-5; no clear D gene. CDR3 length: 15 amino acids. Trimming removed 0 bases at V and 5 bases at J, with 11 bases between. CDR1 and CDR2 (germline): MNHEY, SVGEGT. The CDR3 loop reads CASSYSGSGDQPQHF. CDR3 in DNA: TGTGCCAGCAGTTACTCGGGGAGTGGGGATCAGCCCCAGCATTTT.

The chain joins TRBV19 to TRBJ1-1, with 9 nucleotides matching TRBD1. V lost 11 bases to trimming and J lost 14 bases; unmatched junction nucleotides: 15. CDR1 and CDR2 (germline): LNHDA, SQIVND (reference sequence). The length of the CDR3 is 12 residues. CDR3 sequence: CAAGQRDRVLFF. The CDR3 nucleotides read TGTGCCGCCGGGCAGAGGGACAGGGTTCTATTCTTT.

This chain links TRBV7-6 with TRBJ2-3, with 15 bases that match TRBD2. With 5 bases clipped from V and 0 bases from J, the junction kept 6 bases outside the gene matches. This CDR3 contains 18 residues. The germline V gene has CDR1 SGHVS and CDR2 FNYEAQ. The CDR3 loop reads CASSLGLAGGASTDTQYF. The CDR3 nucleotides are TGTGCCAGCAGCCTCGGACTAGCGGGGGGGGCCAGCACAGATACGCAGTATTTT.

V and J are TRBV19 and TRBJ1-3; 8 bases are a match to TRBD1. Per the germline V gene, CDR1 is LNHDA and CDR2 is SQIVND (reference sequence). The CDR3 length is 14 residues. J lost 3 bases, V lost 6 bases, and 4 bases had no gene match. CDR3 DNA sequence: TGTGCCAGTAGCGCAGGGGGCAGTGGAAACACCATATATTTT. It yields the protein CASSAGGSGNTIYF.

The V gene is TRBV5-1, the J gene TRBJ2-1; D unclear. CDR1 is SGHRS and CDR2 is YFSETQ in the germline V gene. Trimming removed 4 bases from V and 0 bases from J, with 8 bases in between. This CDR3 is built from 14 residues. The CDR3 loop reads CASSLTGSYNEQFF. The CDR3 DNA reads TGCGCCAGCAGCCTGACGGGCTCCTACAATGAGCAGTTCTTC.

The chain employs TRBV2 and TRBJ2-7, with D tentatively TRBD1 (6 bases). Germline CDR1 and CDR2: SNHLY and FYNNEI. V lost 10 bases and J lost 5, with 18 bases in between. This CDR3 contains 13 residues. The CDR3 reads CAIQDRGQNEQYF. The CDR3 bases are TGTGCCATCCAGGACAGAGGCCAAAACGAGCAGTACTTC.

The V call is TRBV5-1, the J call TRBJ2-7; the D gene is possibly TRBD2 (6 bases). Germline-derived CDR1 and CDR2 are SGHRS and YFSETQ. V lost 7 bases, J lost 3 bases, and 20 bases lay in between. The CDR3 extends over 15 amino acids. DNA for the CDR3: TGCGCCAGCGCTGCTCTTCCGGGACTGCACTACGAGCAGTACTTC. Translating it yields CASAALPGLHYEQYF.

The V call is TRBV7-9, the J call TRBJ2-1, with 9 bases lining up with TRBD2. CDR1 SEHNR and CDR2 FQNEAQ come from the germline V gene (reference sequence). The CDR3 contains 15 residues. Trimming took 5 bases from V and 0 from J; bases not matched to a gene: 2. The chain's CDR3 is CASSQRGDSYNEQFF. The CDR3 DNA reads as TGTGCCAGCAGCCAGCGGGGGGACTCCTACAATGAGCAGTTCTTC.